Listed below are T cell receptor beta chains from one sample, sequenced in a study of CD8 T cells in ankylosing spondylitis. TCRdb independently ran MiXCR on the 5' RACE reads; one entry per CDR3 protein. The profile shows 150,000 to 200,000 distinct CDR3 sequences, around 20% of them singletons. Sequenced material: blood, either unsorted or a sorted T cell fraction (not recorded which). These receptors all stem from a male donor with ankylosing spondylitis or in good health (not recorded which). Each CDR3 is given with its conserved first and last residue. A D gene is named only where the DNA matches it firmly. Rows may omit the clone size; those that give it use once, few, many or a size class.

CDR3 DNA | CDR3 protein | CDR3 length | J gene | clone size | D gene | V gene
TGCAGCGCCCGGACAGGAGGGAGTGAAAAACTGTTTTTT | CSARTGGSEKLFF | 13 | TRBJ1-4 | many | TRBD1 | TRBV29-1
TGTGCCAGCAGCCCGATGCTGACTAGATCCTACGAGCAGTACTTC | CASSPMLTRSYEQYF | 15 | TRBJ2-7 | NA | NA | TRBV3-1
TGCAGTGCTGGGACAGGGCGCGGCTATGGCTACACCTTC | CSAGTGRGYGYTF | 13 | TRBJ1-2 | few | TRBD1 | TRBV20-1
TGTGCCATCAGTCGGACAGGGGATGAAGCTTTCTTT | CAISRTGDEAFF | 12 | TRBJ1-1 | NA | TRBD1 | TRBV10-3
TGCGCCAGCAGCTTGGCCCTGGGACAAGAGACCCAGTACTTC | CASSLALGQETQYF | 14 | TRBJ2-5 | few | NA | TRBV5-1
TGTGCCAGCAGTCTTCCGACGGTGAATGAGCAGTTCTTC | CASSLPTVNEQFF | 13 | TRBJ2-1 | NA | NA | TRBV28
TGTGCCAGCAGCACCACAGGGGGGTCTGGAAACACCATATATTTT | CASSTTGGSGNTIYF | 15 | TRBJ1-3 | few | TRBD1 | TRBV27
TGCAGTGCTAGAGATCCGGGACTAACAAATCTTAATGAGCAGTTCTTC | CSARDPGLTNLNEQFF | 16 | TRBJ2-1 | few | TRBD2 | TRBV20-1
TGCGCCAGCAGCTCGACTAGCGGGGGAAGCAATGAGCAGTTCTTC | CASSSTSGGSNEQFF | 15 | TRBJ2-1 | few | TRBD2 | TRBV5-1
TGTGCCAGCAGTTTTTGGGGGAATGGGGCCAACGTCCTGACTTTC | CASSFWGNGANVLTF | 15 | TRBJ2-6 | NA | NA | TRBV28
TGTGCCAGCATTTCACTAGGGCAAAATGAAGCTTTCTTT | CASISLGQNEAFF | 13 | TRBJ1-1 | NA | NA | TRBV5-5
TGTGCCAGCAGCCGGGTGGGCAGGGGGAACACTGAAGCTTTCTTT | CASSRVGRGNTEAFF | 15 | TRBJ1-1 | many | NA | TRBV11-2
TGTGCCAGCAGGGAGAACAGGGACACCGGGGAGCTGTTTTTT | CASRENRDTGELFF | 14 | TRBJ2-2 | few | NA | TRBV6-1
TGTGCCAGCAGCTTGGGAGTCCCGGGAGACTATGGCTACACCTTC | CASSLGVPGDYGYTF | 15 | TRBJ1-2 | NA | NA | TRBV5-6
TGTGCCAGCAGCCCCCATGGCGGGAGAGGAGACACAGATACGCAGTATTTT | CASSPHGGRGDTDTQYF | 17 | TRBJ2-3 | NA | TRBD2 | TRBV25-1
TGTGCCAGCAGTCGGGGAACAGGGTTCTACGAGCAGTACTTC | CASSRGTGFYEQYF | 14 | TRBJ2-7 | few | NA | TRBV6-2/TRBV6-3
TGCAGTGCTCGGACTGCGGGACTAGCGGGAGGCCCCGATACGCAGTATTTT | CSARTAGLAGGPDTQYF | 17 | TRBJ2-3 | NA | TRBD2 | TRBV20-1
TGTGCCAGCAGTTTATTATCTTGGGCGAGTGGGGCCAACGTCCTGACTTTC | CASSLLSWASGANVLTF | 17 | TRBJ2-6 | few | NA | TRBV27
TGTGCCGGCTCGGGGGGAACAACTAATGAAAAACTGTTTTTT | CAGSGGTTNEKLFF | 14 | TRBJ1-4 | few | NA | TRBV7-9
TGTGCCAGCAGCCGAACTAGCGGACGGCTCTCCGGGGAGCTGTTTTTT | CASSRTSGRLSGELFF | 16 | TRBJ2-2 | NA | TRBD2 | TRBV6-1
TGTGCCAGCAGTAGACTAGACTACGAGCAGTACTTC | CASSRLDYEQYF | 12 | TRBJ2-7 | NA | NA | TRBV6-2/TRBV6-3
TGCGCCAGCAGCTTGGTGGTGGCCGGCACTGAAGCTTTCTTT | CASSLVVAGTEAFF | 14 | TRBJ1-1 | many | NA | TRBV5-1
TGCAGTGCTAGTTGGGGACTCCTTCCCCTCACAGATACGCAGTATTTT | CSASWGLLPLTDTQYF | 16 | TRBJ2-3 | many | NA | TRBV20-1
TGTGCCACCGGGACGTTGGGAAACACCATATATTTT | CATGTLGNTIYF | 12 | TRBJ1-3 | NA | NA | TRBV6-1
TGCGCCAGCAGCCAACCCGGGACAGCCTCCTACGAGCAGTACTTC | CASSQPGTASYEQYF | 15 | TRBJ2-7 | few | TRBD1 | TRBV4-1
TGTGCCAGCAGTTTTGGAACAGACGAGCAGTACTTC | CASSFGTDEQYF | 12 | TRBJ2-7 | few | NA | TRBV12-3/TRBV12-4
TGCAGTGCTAGGCGACAGGGTCCCCAGCCCCAGCATTTT | CSARRQGPQPQHF | 13 | TRBJ1-5 | many | TRBD1 | TRBV20-1
TGCGCCAGCAGCTTGGTAGGTGGGACAGGAGGATACTACGAGCAGTACTTC | CASSLVGGTGGYYEQYF | 17 | TRBJ2-7 | NA | TRBD1 | TRBV5-1
TGTGCCAGCAGTTTTCCGGGGGCGACGGGAAACACCATATATTTT | CASSFPGATGNTIYF | 15 | TRBJ1-3 | many | NA | TRBV28
TGCAGTGCTGATGGGGGAGGGATATACGAGCAGTACTTC | CSADGGGIYEQYF | 13 | TRBJ2-7 | many | TRBD2 | TRBV20-1
TGTGCCAGCTCACCGGGGCCTAACGTAAAGACCCAGTACTTC | CASSPGPNVKTQYF | 14 | TRBJ2-5 | NA | NA | TRBV18
TGCAGCGTTGAAGGCTACGGGTCTACGAACACCGGGGAGCTGTTTTTT | CSVEGYGSTNTGELFF | 16 | TRBJ2-2 | few | NA | TRBV29-1
TGTGCCAGCAGCTCCCCAAGTCGCACAGATACGCAGTATTTT | CASSSPSRTDTQYF | 14 | TRBJ2-3 | few | NA | TRBV7-9
TGCAGTGCTAGAGATCCGGGAGGATCCATTGACTTGGAGCAGTACTTC | CSARDPGGSIDLEQYF | 16 | TRBJ2-7 | many | TRBD2 | TRBV20-1
TGCGCCAGCAGCTTAGATCAGACTAGCCTACAGTTCTTC | CASSLDQTSLQFF | 13 | TRBJ2-1 | many | TRBD2 | TRBV5-1
TGTGCCAGCAGTTTCCAACGTCACGAGCAGTACTTC | CASSFQRHEQYF | 12 | TRBJ2-7 | NA | NA | TRBV28
TGTGCCAGCACAGCCGGGACTAGCGGGAGGGTTGGTGGTGGCACAGATACGCAGTATTTT | CASTAGTSGRVGGGTDTQYF | 20 | TRBJ2-3 | NA | TRBD2 | TRBV6-2/TRBV6-3
TGTGCCAGCAGCTTAGAGGTACAGGGTAATGAGCAGTTCTTC | CASSLEVQGNEQFF | 14 | TRBJ2-1 | many | NA | TRBV7-8
TGTGCCAGCAGTTCGGCGGGCTCGAACACTGAAGCTTTCTTT | CASSSAGSNTEAFF | 14 | TRBJ1-1 | many | NA | TRBV28
TGTGCCAGCAGCTTGAGAGCGGGAGGGCTCACCTACAATGAGCAGTTCTTC | CASSLRAGGLTYNEQFF | 17 | TRBJ2-1 | many | TRBD2 | TRBV5-5
TGCGCCAGCTGCGTGGACAGCTTCTACGAGCAGTACTTC | CASCVDSFYEQYF | 13 | TRBJ2-7 | NA | NA | TRBV5-1
TGTGCCAGCAGCTCGACTAGCGGGAGGGAGTGGAACATTCAGTACTTC | CASSSTSGREWNIQYF | 16 | TRBJ2-4 | many | TRBD2 | TRBV12-3/TRBV12-4
TGTGCCAGCAGCTTGACAGGGTCAGATACGCAGTATTTT | CASSLTGSDTQYF | 13 | TRBJ2-3 | many | TRBD1 | TRBV11-2
TGTGCCAGCAGTTTTGGGGTGGACTACGAGCAGTACTTC | CASSFGVDYEQYF | 13 | TRBJ2-7 | NA | NA | TRBV27
TGTGCCAGCAGCTTAGGGGACCAAGATACGCAGTATTTT | CASSLGDQDTQYF | 13 | TRBJ2-3 | many | NA | TRBV7-6
TGTGCCACCAGTGGAGAAGGGAATCAGCCCCAGCATTTT | CATSGEGNQPQHF | 13 | TRBJ1-5 | NA | NA | TRBV24-1
TGCAGCGTTGAAGACGCGACTAGCGGGGACTCCTACGAGCAGTACTTC | CSVEDATSGDSYEQYF | 16 | TRBJ2-7 | NA | TRBD2 | TRBV29-1
TGTGCCAGCAGCTTAGACCCCTCAATCCTAGCGGAGCAGTTCTTC | CASSLDPSILAEQFF | 15 | TRBJ2-1 | NA | NA | TRBV7-3
TGTGCCAGCAGTTACGGAGGGGGCAAAAACATTCAGTACTTC | CASSYGGGKNIQYF | 14 | TRBJ2-4 | NA | NA | TRBV6-5
TGCAGTGCGCTAGCGGGACAAGAGACCCAGTACTTC | CSALAGQETQYF | 12 | TRBJ2-5 | many | TRBD2 | TRBV20-1
TGTGCCAGCAGTTCGTTACAGCAAGAGACCCAGTACTTC | CASSSLQQETQYF | 13 | TRBJ2-5 | many | NA | TRBV28
TGCGCCAGCAGGGACGGGCGTCGCGACACTGAAGCTTTCTTT | CASRDGRRDTEAFF | 14 | TRBJ1-1 | NA | NA | TRBV5-1
TGCGCCAGCAGCGTTGACAGGGTCACCGGGGAGCTGTTTTTT | CASSVDRVTGELFF | 14 | TRBJ2-2 | many | TRBD1 | TRBV5-1